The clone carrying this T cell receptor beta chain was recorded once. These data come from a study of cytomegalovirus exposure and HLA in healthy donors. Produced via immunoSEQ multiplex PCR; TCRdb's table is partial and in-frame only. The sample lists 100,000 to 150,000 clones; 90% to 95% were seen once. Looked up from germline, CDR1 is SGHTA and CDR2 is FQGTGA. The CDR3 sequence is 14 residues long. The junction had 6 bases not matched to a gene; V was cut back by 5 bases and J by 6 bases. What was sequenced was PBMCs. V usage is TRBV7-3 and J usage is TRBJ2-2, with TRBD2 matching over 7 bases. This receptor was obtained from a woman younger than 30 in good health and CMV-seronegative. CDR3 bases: TGTGCCAGCAGCCCGCACGCGGGGGCCGGGGAGCTGTTTTTT. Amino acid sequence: CASSPHAGAGELFF. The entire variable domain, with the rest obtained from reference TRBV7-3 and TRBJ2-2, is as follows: GAGVSQTPSNKVTEKGKYVELRCDPISGHTALYWYRQSLGQGPEFLIYFQGTGAADDSGLPNDRFFAVRPEGSVSTLKIQRTERGDSAVYLCASSPHAGAGELFFGEGSRLTVL.